These 5 T cell receptor beta chains were all obtained from the same sample, sequenced in a study of identical twins. MiXCR was run by TCRdb on the 5' RACE reads, yielding one entry per CDR3 protein. The repertoire includes about 890,000 distinct CDR3 sequences, around 12% of them detected once, and roughly 1.6% sits in the top ten. The same data also contributed to another study, on yellow fever vaccine responses in identical twins.

What was sequenced was PBMCs. These receptors were collected from a woman aged 18-29 years in good health.

This clonotype turned up a few times. This chain connects TRBV5-1 to TRBJ1-4; D possibly corresponds to TRBD1 (5 bases). Germline loops: CDR1 SGHRS, CDR2 YFSETQ. The CDR3 covers 15 residues. Deletions cut 3 bases from V and 5 bases from J, with 14 bases between. The CDR3 here is CASSSRDPANEKLFF. The DNA of the CDR3 is TGCGCCAGCAGCTCCCGGGACCCTGCAAATGAAAAACTGTTTTTT.

The chain links TRBV5-1 to TRBJ2-1; 8 bases agree with TRBD1. Unmatched junction bases numbered 5, after V lost 9 bases and J lost 6 bases. Looked up from germline, CDR1 is SGHRS and CDR2 is YFSETQ. CDR3 size: 12 residues. The CDR3 DNA reads as TGCGCCACCCAGGGGGCCTCCAATGAGCAGTTCTTC. It codes for CATQGASNEQFF.

V and J are TRBV7-9 and TRBJ1-1; D might be TRBD1 (5 bases). Trimming removed 7 bases from V and 6 bases from J, with 9 bases in between. Germline loops: CDR1 SEHNR, CDR2 FQNEAQ (reference sequence). The CDR3 has 11 amino acids. The CDR3 loop is CASTRGAEAFF. The DNA for the CDR3 is TGTGCCAGCACGCGGGGGGCTGAAGCTTTCTTT.

J is TRBJ2-1 and V is TRBV10-1, with 13 bases identical to TRBD2. Per the germline V gene, CDR1 is WNHNN and CDR2 is SYGVQD (reference sequence). CDR3 size: 15 residues. V was clipped by 6 bases and J by 8 bases; unmatched bases: 7. The CDR3 region has the DNA TGCGCCAGCAGCGCCGGGACTAGCGGGAAGGATGAGCAGTTCTTC. Its protein product is CASSAGTSGKDEQFF.

This clonotype turned up a few times. V is TRBV12-3 or TRBV12-4 and J is TRBJ2-7; D remains unclear. V shed 0 bases and J shed 9 bases, with 12 bases lying between them. This CDR3 is 13 amino acids long. DNA for the CDR3: TGTGCCAGCAGTTTAGCGGGATTAGAAGGGCAGTACTTC. This sequence encodes CASSLAGLEGQYF.